This T cell receptor beta chain stems from a study of type 1 regulatory T cells. General study points: Tr1 cells had a more restricted TCR repertoire than non-Tr1 cells.

Germline-derived CDR1 and CDR2 are SGHTA and FQGNSA. CDR3 size: 12 residues. V lost 2 bases and J 11 bases, leaving 10 bases between the germline ends. TCRdb independently ran MiXCR on the reads; one entry per CDR3 protein. The data contain 70,000 or so distinct CDR3 sequences, around 21% of them singletons. In its sample, this clonotype was seen many times. Its antigen is currently unknown. The gene calls are TRBV7-2 and TRBJ1-5, with no clear D. This receptor was identified in a human donor in good health. What was sequenced was cultured type 1 regulatory T (Tr1) cells, either the whole culture or a sorted fraction (not recorded which). CDR3: CASSLLAGAQHF. Written as DNA, the CDR3 is TGTGCCAGCAGCTTACTAGCGGGCGCCCAGCATTTT.